The clone carrying this T cell receptor (beta chain) was counted many times. What it recognizes is unknown. This sample is drawn from a study of spatial heterogeneity in lung cancer. Regarding time point: sample taken at primary tumor resection. TCRdb re-called the 5' RACE reads with MiXCR, one entry per CDR3 protein. The sample yields about 20,000 distinct CDR3 sequences, about a sixth seen once. Unmatched junction bases numbered 13, after V lost 3 bases and J lost 5 bases. Germline V CDR1 and CDR2: LGHDT, YNNKEL (reference sequence). CDR3 size: 18 residues. Study-wide results and caveats: Counts that tracked tumor mutation counts were those of expanded intratumoral alpha and beta TCRs.

The chain couples TRBV3-1 to TRBJ1-2; 12 bases are a match to TRBD1. The TCR was taken from a female donor with early-stage non-small cell lung cancer. The sequencing here drew on lung tumor tissue, taken at surgery. The CDR3: CASSQDGTGGRAGYGYTF. CDR3 DNA sequence: TGTGCCAGCAGCCAGGACGGGACAGGGGGCCGTGCGGGTTATGGCTACACCTTC.